These 2 T cell receptor beta chains were sequenced from one sample in a study of blood T cell repertoires in COVID-19. Using immunoSEQ multiplex PCR, the repertoire was profiled, and TCRdb retains in-frame clones only, with some absent. The data hold tens of thousands of clones, with more than 75% observed a single time. The specimen sequenced was peripheral blood. Every receptor here comes from a human donor in a cohort sampled during active COVID-19.

The V and J genes are TRBV5-1 and TRBJ1-2; no firm D call. V lost 4 bases, J lost 1 base, and 17 bases lay in between. Germline CDR1 reads SGHRS; CDR2 reads YFSETQ. This CDR3 is 16 amino acids long. The DNA for the CDR3 is TGCGCCAGCAGCGGGTCCACGGTTAGCATTAACTATGGCTACACCTTC. Translation: CASSGSTVSINYGYTF.

The J gene is TRBJ2-1, the V gene TRBV10-1; TRBD2 agrees at 8 bases. V dropped 2 bases and J dropped 6; count of bases not matched to a gene: 6. This CDR3 has 15 residues. Germline values: CDR1 WNHNN, CDR2 SYGVQD (reference sequence). In DNA, the CDR3 is TGCGCCAGCAGTGAGACGGCGGGAGGCACCAATGAGCAGTTCTTC. It specifies CASSETAGGTNEQFF.